This paragraph reports one TCR beta chain. The data were taken from a study of blood T cell repertoires in COVID-19. Profiling relied on immunoSEQ multiplex PCR, and the TCRdb table lists in-frame clones only, not all of them. Of 300,000 to 350,000 clones in the sample, approximately 89% were seen once. Seattle patients were enrolled during active infection and followed longitudinally. Trimming took off 2 bases at V and 3 bases at J, with 14 bases between the two ends. The CDR3 consists of 16 residues. CDR1 and CDR2 (germline): SEHNR, FQNEAQ (reference sequence). The sequence came from a woman aged 25 to 45 with COVID-19, enrolled during active disease. Sequencing used peripheral blood. The chain is built from TRBV7-9 and TRBJ2-1; D unresolved. DNA of the CDR3: TGTGCCAGCAGCTTACTTCTGGCAGAGCGCTACAATGAGCAGTTCTTC. It translates to CASSLLLAERYNEQFF.